The rows below give T cell receptor beta chains drawn from one sample of a study of blood T cell repertoires in COVID-19. Assay: immunoSEQ multiplex PCR; the TCRdb copy retains only in-frame clones and omits some. This sample has 90,000 to 120,000 clones; approximately 90% occur once, and the top ten carry 0.85% to 1%. The sample comprised peripheral blood. The receptors shown here come from a man between 60 and 75 years old with acute or convalescent COVID-19. Each CDR3 is given with its conserved first and last residue. Each record gives: V gene, J gene, D gene, CDR3 DNA, CDR3 protein. A D gene is named only where the DNA matches it firmly.

TRBV30	TRBJ2-3	TRBD2	TGTGCCTGGAGTGTTGGGACTAGCGGGAGCACAGATACGCAGTATTTT	CAWSVGTSGSTDTQYF
TRBV27	TRBJ2-7	.	TGTGCCAGCAGTCCCTCCTTGGGGTGGGGGCTAGTTGGTTCCTACGAGCAGTACTTC	CASSPSLGWGLVGSYEQYF
TRBV9	TRBJ1-6	.	TGTGCCAGCAGCTCAGGGCGCCAACCAAATTCACCCCTCCACTTT	CASSSGRQPNSPLHF
TRBV7-6	TRBJ2-1	.	TGTGCCAGCAGCTTAGCGGGAGGTGTGAATGAGCAGTTCTTC	CASSLAGGVNEQFF
TRBV5-4	TRBJ2-1	TRBD2	TGTGCCAGCAGCTTGGCGGGAGGTACCTACAATGAGCAGTTCTTC	CASSLAGGTYNEQFF
TRBV7-2	TRBJ2-7	.	TGTGCCAGCAGCCCGATGACACCCCTCGAGCAGTACTTC	CASSPMTPLEQYF
TRBV30	TRBJ1-6	TRBD1	TGTGCCGGTGAGCAGGGGGCCGCCTATAATTCACCCCTCCACTTT	CAGEQGAAYNSPLHF
TRBV9	TRBJ1-2	TRBD1	TGTGCCAGCAGCGAGGATGGAGGGAGGGCAGGGGGCCGGAAAGGCTACACCTTC	CASSEDGGRAGGRKGYTF
TRBV5-1	TRBJ2-5	TRBD2	TGCGCCAGCAGCCCCCGACTAGCGGGAGAGGAGACCCAGTACTTC	CASSPRLAGEETQYF
TRBV11-3	TRBJ1-1	.	TGTGCCAGCAGCTTTCCGGAGCTACAAGTAGCTTTCTTT	CASSFPELQVAFF
TRBV9	TRBJ1-2	.	TGTGCCAGCAGCCTCACTCGCGAGACCGCGACTTCCTATGGCTACACCTTC	CASSLTRETATSYGYTF
TRBV6-6	TRBJ2-1	TRBD2	TGTGCCAGCAGTCCTCGAACTAGCGGGAGAAGTAATGAGCAGTTCTTC	CASSPRTSGRSNEQFF
TRBV9	TRBJ2-5	TRBD2	TGTGCCAGCAGCGTAGACCTAGCGGGAGGGCTCCAAGAGACCCAGTACTTC	CASSVDLAGGLQETQYF
TRBV5-1	TRBJ1-6	.	TGCGCCAGCAGCTTGAGGGGCGGGGTCGGTTCACCCCTCCACTTT	CASSLRGGVGSPLHF
TRBV27	TRBJ1-6	.	TGTGCCAGCAGTCCACTTAATTCACCCCTCCACTTT	CASSPLNSPLHF
TRBV24-1	TRBJ2-2	.	TGTGCCACCAGTAGGACACCCAACACCGGGGAGCTGTTTTTT	CATSRTPNTGELFF
TRBV11-2	TRBJ2-2	.	TGTGCCAGCAGCCCCCAGCGGGCTAACACCGGGGAGCTGTTTTTT	CASSPQRANTGELFF
TRBV6-6	TRBJ2-7	.	TGTGCCAGCAGTTACCGACAGATACCCTACGAGCAGTACTTC	CASSYRQIPYEQYF
TRBV7-8	TRBJ1-6	.	TGTGCCAGCAGCTTACTTACTGGTTCACCCCTCCACTTT	CASSLLTGSPLHF
TRBV5-1	TRBJ1-1	.	TGCGCCAGCAGCGTTGACGGCGGAGATAACACTGAAGCTTTCTTT	CASSVDGGDNTEAFF
TRBV2	TRBJ2-7	.	TGTGCCAGCAGTGGCGGGACGCCTACCTACGAGCAGTACTTC	CASSGGTPTYEQYF
TRBV6-2/TRBV6-3	TRBJ1-1	.	TGTGCCAGCAGTCGTGGAGGGTCTGAAGCTTTCTTT	CASSRGGSEAFF
TRBV5-5	TRBJ1-5	TRBD1	TGTGCCAGCAGCTTACGGGACAGAGCGAATCAGCCCCAGCATTTT	CASSLRDRANQPQHF
TRBV5-1	TRBJ1-1	TRBD1	TGCGCCAGCAGCCCAAGACAGGGTGTTAGGAACACTGAAGCTTTCTTT	CASSPRQGVRNTEAFF
TRBV6-1	TRBJ1-5	.	TGTGCCAGCAGTGAAGTCGTAGGGAGGAGCAATCAGCCCCAGCATTTT	CASSEVVGRSNQPQHF
TRBV7-9	TRBJ2-5	.	TGTGCCAGCAGCGAAGCACGGGGCGGAGGGGAGACCCAGTACTTC	CASSEARGGGETQYF
TRBV29-1	TRBJ1-1	.	TGCAGCACAAGTAGGGGAGGGGGCACTGAAGCTTTCTTT	CSTSRGGGTEAFF